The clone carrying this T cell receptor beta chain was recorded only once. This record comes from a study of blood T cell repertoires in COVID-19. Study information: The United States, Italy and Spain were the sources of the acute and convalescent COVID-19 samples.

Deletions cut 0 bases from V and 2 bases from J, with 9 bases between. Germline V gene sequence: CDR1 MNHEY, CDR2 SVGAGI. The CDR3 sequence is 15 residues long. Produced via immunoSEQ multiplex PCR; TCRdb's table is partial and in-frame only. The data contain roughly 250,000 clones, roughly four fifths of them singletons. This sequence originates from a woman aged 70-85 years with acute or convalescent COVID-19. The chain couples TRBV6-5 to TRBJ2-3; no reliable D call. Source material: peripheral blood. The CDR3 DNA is TGTGCCAGCAGTTACTCGTTCCTCCCCACAGATACGCAGTATTTT. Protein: CASSYSFLPTDTQYF.